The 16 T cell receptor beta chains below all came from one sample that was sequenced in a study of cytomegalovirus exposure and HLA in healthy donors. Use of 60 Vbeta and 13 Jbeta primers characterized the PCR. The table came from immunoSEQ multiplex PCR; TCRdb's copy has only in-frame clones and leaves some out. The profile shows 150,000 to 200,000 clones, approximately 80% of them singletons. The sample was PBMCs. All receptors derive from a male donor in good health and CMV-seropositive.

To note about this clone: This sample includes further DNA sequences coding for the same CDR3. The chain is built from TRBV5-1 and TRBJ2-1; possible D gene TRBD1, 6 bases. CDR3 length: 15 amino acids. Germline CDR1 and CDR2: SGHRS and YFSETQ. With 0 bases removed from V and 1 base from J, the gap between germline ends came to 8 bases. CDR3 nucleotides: TGCGCCAGCAGCTTGGAGGGGGTTTCCTACAATGAGCAGTTCTTC. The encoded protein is CASSLEGVSYNEQFF.

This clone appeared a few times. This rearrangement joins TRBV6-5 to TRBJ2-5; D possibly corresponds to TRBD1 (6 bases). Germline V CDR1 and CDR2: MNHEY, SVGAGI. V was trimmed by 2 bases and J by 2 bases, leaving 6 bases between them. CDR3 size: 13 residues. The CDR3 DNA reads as TGTGCCAGCAGTTACGGGACACAAGAGACCCAGTACTTC. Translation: CASSYGTQETQYF.

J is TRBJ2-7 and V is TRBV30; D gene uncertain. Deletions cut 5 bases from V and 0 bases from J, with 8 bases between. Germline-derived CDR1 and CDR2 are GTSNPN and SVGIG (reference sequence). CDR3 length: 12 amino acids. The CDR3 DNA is TGTGCCTGGCTACAGAGCTCCTACGAGCAGTACTTC. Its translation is CAWLQSSYEQYF.

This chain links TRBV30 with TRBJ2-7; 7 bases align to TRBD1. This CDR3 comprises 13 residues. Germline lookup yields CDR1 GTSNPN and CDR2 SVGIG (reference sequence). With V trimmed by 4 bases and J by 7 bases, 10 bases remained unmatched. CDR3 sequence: CAWNFDRAGEQYF. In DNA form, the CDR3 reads TGTGCCTGGAACTTCGACAGGGCCGGGGAGCAGTACTTC.

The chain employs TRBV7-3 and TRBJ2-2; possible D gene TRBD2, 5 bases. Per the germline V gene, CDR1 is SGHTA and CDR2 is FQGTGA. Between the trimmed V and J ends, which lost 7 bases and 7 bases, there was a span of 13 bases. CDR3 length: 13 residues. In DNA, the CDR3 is TGTGCCAGCACCTCCTCCCGGGGCGGGGAGCTGTTTTTT. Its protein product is CASTSSRGGELFF.

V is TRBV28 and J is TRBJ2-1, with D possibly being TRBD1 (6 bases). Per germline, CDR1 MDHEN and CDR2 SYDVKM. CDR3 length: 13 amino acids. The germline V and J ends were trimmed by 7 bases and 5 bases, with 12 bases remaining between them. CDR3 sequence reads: CASIDRKNNEQFF. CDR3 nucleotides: TGTGCCAGCATAGACAGGAAGAACAATGAGCAGTTCTTC.

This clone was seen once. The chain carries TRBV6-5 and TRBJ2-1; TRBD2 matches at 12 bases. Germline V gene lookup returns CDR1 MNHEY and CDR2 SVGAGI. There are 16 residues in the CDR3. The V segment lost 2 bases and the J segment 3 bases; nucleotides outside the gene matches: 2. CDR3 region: CASSYPTSGGYNEQFF. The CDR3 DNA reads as TGTGCCAGCAGTTACCCGACTAGCGGGGGCTACAATGAGCAGTTCTTC.

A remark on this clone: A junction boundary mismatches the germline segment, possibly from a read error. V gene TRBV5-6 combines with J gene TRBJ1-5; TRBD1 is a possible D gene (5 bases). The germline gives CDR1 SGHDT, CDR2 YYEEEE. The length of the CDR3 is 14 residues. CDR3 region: CVSSLAGSGQPQHF. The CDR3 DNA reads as TGTGTCAGCAGCCTGGCAGGGTCCGGTCAGCCCCAGCATTTT.

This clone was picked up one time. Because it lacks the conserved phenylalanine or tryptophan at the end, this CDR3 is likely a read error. CDR3 DNA sequence: TGTGCCTGGAGTTTGGGAGCCTACGAGCAGTACCTC. Encoded protein: CAWSLGAYEQYL. The chain has TRBV30 and TRBJ2-7, with D perhaps matching TRBD2 (5 bases). Germline V gene data show CDR1 as GTSNPN and CDR2 as SVGIG (reference sequence). V lost 2 bases, J lost 2 bases, and 7 bases lay in between. The CDR3 is 12 amino acids.

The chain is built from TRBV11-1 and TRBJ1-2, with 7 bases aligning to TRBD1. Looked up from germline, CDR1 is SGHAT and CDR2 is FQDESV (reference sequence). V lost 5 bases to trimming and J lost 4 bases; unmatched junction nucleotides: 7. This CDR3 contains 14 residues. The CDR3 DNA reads TGTGCCAGCAGCCCGAGTCGGGACAGCTATGGCTACACCTTC. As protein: CASSPSRDSYGYTF.

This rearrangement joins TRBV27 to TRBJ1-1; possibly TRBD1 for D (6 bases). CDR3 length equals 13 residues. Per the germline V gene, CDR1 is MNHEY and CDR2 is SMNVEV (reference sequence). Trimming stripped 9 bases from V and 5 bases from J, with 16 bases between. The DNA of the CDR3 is TGTGCCAGTTTTCCAGGGGTTCGGACTGAAGCTTTCTTT. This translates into CASFPGVRTEAFF.

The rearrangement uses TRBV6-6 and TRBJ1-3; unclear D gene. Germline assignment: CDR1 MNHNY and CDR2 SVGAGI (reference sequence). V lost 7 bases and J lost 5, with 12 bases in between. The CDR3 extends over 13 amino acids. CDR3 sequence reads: CASNQNIRNTIYF. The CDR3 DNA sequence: TGTGCCAGCAACCAGAACATCCGAAACACCATATATTTT.

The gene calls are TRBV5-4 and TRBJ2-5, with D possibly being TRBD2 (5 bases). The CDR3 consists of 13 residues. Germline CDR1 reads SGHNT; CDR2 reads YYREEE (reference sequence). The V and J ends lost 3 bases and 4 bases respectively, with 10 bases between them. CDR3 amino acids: CASSSGLAETQYF. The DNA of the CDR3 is TGTGCCAGCAGCTCAGGACTTGCAGAGACCCAGTACTTC.

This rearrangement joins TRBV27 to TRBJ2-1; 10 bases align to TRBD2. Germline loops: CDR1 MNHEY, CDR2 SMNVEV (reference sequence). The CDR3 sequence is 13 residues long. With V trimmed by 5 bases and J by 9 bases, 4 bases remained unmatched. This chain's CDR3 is CASSPGLAVEQFF. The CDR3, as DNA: TGTGCCAGCAGTCCCGGACTAGCGGTTGAGCAGTTCTTC.

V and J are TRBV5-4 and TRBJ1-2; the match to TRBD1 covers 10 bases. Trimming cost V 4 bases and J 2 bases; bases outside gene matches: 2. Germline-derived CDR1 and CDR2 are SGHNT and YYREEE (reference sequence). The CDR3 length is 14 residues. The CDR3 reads CASSGTGVNYGYTF. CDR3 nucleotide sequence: TGTGCCAGCAGCGGGACAGGGGTAAACTATGGCTACACCTTC. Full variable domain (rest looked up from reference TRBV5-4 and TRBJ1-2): ETGVTQSPTHLIKTRGQQVTLRCSSQSGHNTVSWYQQALGQGPQFIFQYYREEENGRGNFPPRFSGLQFPNYSSELNVNALELDDSALYLCASSGTGVNYGYTFGSGTRLTVV.

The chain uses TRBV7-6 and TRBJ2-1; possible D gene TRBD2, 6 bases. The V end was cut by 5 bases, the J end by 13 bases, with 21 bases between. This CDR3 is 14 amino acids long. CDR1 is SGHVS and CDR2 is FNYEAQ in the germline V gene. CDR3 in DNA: TGTGCCAGCAGCCAACGGTCAGGGACTGACATCCAGTTCTTC. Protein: CASSQRSGTDIQFF. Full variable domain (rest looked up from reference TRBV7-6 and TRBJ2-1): GAGVSQSPRYKVTKRGQDVALRCDPISGHVSLYWYRQALGQGPEFLTYFNYEAQQDKSGLPNDRFSAERPEGSISTLTIQRTEQRDSAMYRCASSQRSGTDIQFFGPGTRLTVL.